These 16 T cell receptor beta chains originate from one sample sequenced in a study of T cells in narcolepsy. Clones were sequenced by immunoSEQ multiplex PCR, and TCRdb holds only the in-frame ones, with some missing. The repertoire holds about 25,000 clones, with about four fifths as singletons. Input material: CD45RA- memory CD4+ T cells from PBMCs. Source of these receptors: a human donor with narcolepsy.

In regard to this clone: Given the absence of the conserved phenylalanine or tryptophan at the CDR3 end, a read error is likely. No DNA is shown, since the ends of the CDR3 on it are uncertain; the CDR3 is the one TCRdb lists. The chain couples TRBV6-1 to TRBJ2-4; the D segment call TRBD2 is taken from the table without a DNA check. The V gene's germline CDR1 is MNHNS and CDR2 SASEGT. Both ends counted, the CDR3 spans 12 residues. The CDR3 here is CASSGEEAGQAV.

The rearrangement links TRBV25-1 to TRBJ1-3, with D uncertain. With 9 bases removed from V and 0 bases from J, the gap between germline ends came to 12 bases. The CDR3 is 14 amino acids. Germline V lookup: CDR1 MGHDK, CDR2 SYGVNS. DNA for the CDR3: TGTGCCAGTCCCTGGCAGCCCTCTGGAAACACCATATATTTT. Translating gives CASPWQPSGNTIYF.

The chain couples TRBV7-2 to TRBJ1-5; no definite D call. Germline V gives CDR1 SGHTA, CDR2 FQGNSA. The CDR3 length is 11 residues. Trimming left V 1 base short and J 11 bases short, with 6 bases between. CDR3 coding DNA: TGTGCCAGCAGCTTAGGGAGATCCCAGCATTTT. Amino acid sequence: CASSLGRSQHF.

The J gene is TRBJ1-6, the V gene TRBV30, with 9 bases that match TRBD1. Germline V lookup: CDR1 GTSNPN, CDR2 SVGIG (reference sequence). This CDR3 has 14 residues. The V gene end was trimmed by 7 bases and the J gene end by 10 bases; junction bases not matched to a gene: 11. The CDR3 nucleotides read TGTGCCTCCCGGGACAGGGCTCGTCGATCACCCCTCCACTTT. Translating it yields CASRDRARRSPLHF.

The chain is built from TRBV11-2 and TRBJ1-1; perhaps TRBD1 as D (5 bases). The CDR3 runs 14 residues. Trimming left V 4 bases short and J 0 bases short, with 9 bases between. CDR1 and CDR2 (germline): SGHAT, FQNNGV. CDR3 loop: CASSYGQLNTEAFF. CDR3 sequence (DNA): TGTGCCAGCAGCTATGGACAATTGAACACTGAAGCTTTCTTT.

The chain uses TRBV10-3 and TRBJ2-7, with TRBD2 as a possible D gene (5 bases). V was trimmed by 8 bases and J by 4 bases, leaving 9 bases between them. Germline V gene lookup returns CDR1 ENHRY and CDR2 SYGVKD. This CDR3 has 11 amino acids. CDR3 residues: CAIRTEYEQYF. Here the CDR3 DNA reads TGTGCCATCCGGACTGAATACGAGCAGTACTTC.

This chain connects TRBV5-1 to TRBJ2-3, with 7 bases matching TRBD1. V shed 4 bases, J shed 6 bases, and the junction held 8 bases outside the gene matches. Germline CDR1 and CDR2: SGHRS and YFSETQ. The CDR3 length is 14 residues. Here the CDR3 reads CASSRTGRADTQYF. The CDR3 DNA reads TGCGCCAGCAGCCGGACAGGCCGCGCGGATACGCAGTATTTT. Full variable domain (rest looked up from reference TRBV5-1 and TRBJ2-3): KAGVTQTPRYLIKTRGQQVTLSCSPISGHRSVSWYQQTPGQGLQFLFEYFSETQRNKGNFPGRFSGRQFSNSRSEMNVSTLELGDSALYLCASSRTGRADTQYFGPGTRLTVL.

V usage is TRBV7-2 and J usage is TRBJ2-7, with 12 positions matching TRBD2. V was clipped by 5 bases and J by 7 bases; unmatched bases: 6. The germline gives CDR1 SGHTA, CDR2 FQGNSA. This CDR3 is built from 14 residues. DNA of the CDR3: TGTGCCAGCAGCCGAATTACTAGCGGGGGGGAGCAGTACTTC. Protein sequence: CASSRITSGGEQYF.

CDR3 sequence: CASSQAGNPFYGYTF. DNA of the CDR3: TGTGCCAGCAGCCAGGCGGGGAACCCTTTCTATGGCTACACCTTC. The V gene is TRBV6-5, the J gene TRBJ1-2, with D uncertain. Germline loops: CDR1 MNHEY, CDR2 SVGAGI. V gave up 6 bases and J gave up 4 bases, with 18 bases separating them. The CDR3 consists of 15 residues.

This chain links TRBV5-6 with TRBJ1-1, with unresolved D. V gave up 0 bases and J gave up 0 bases, with 6 bases separating them. The CDR3 consists of 14 residues. Germline CDR1 and CDR2: SGHDT and YYEEEE. The CDR3 sequence is CASSLDGMNTEAFF. The CDR3, as DNA: TGTGCCAGCAGCTTGGACGGTATGAACACTGAAGCTTTCTTT.

The gene calls are TRBV28 and TRBJ2-5; TRBD2 aligns across 8 bases. The CDR3 consists of 12 residues. Germline V gene lookup returns CDR1 MDHEN and CDR2 SYDVKM. The CDR3 region has the DNA TGTGCTGCTAGCGGGTATAAAGAGACCCAGTACTTC. Its translation is CAASGYKETQYF.

Turning to this clone: The sample holds other DNA sequences that translate to the same CDR3. The chain links TRBV11-2 to TRBJ2-1, with 7 bases lining up with TRBD2. The CDR3 is 18 amino acids. V trimming: 3 bases; J trimming: 3 bases; junction bases outside the gene matches: 14. CDR1 SGHAT and CDR2 FQNNGV come from the germline V gene. CDR3 sequence reads: CASSLPPVGERGYNEQFF. In DNA form, the CDR3 reads TGTGCCAGCAGCTTGCCCCCTGTGGGGGAGCGGGGCTACAATGAGCAGTTCTTC.

The rearrangement links TRBV29-1 to TRBJ1-5, with D perhaps matching TRBD1 (6 bases). Germline loops: CDR1 SQVTM, CDR2 ANQGSEA. The CDR3 sequence is 15 residues long. Trimming shortened V by 6 bases and J by 0 bases, and 15 bases separated the two germline ends. Written as DNA, the CDR3 is TGCAGCGTCTCGGACAGTCCCGTTAGCAATCAGCCCCAGCATTTT. This codes for CSVSDSPVSNQPQHF.

The chain joins TRBV6-1 to TRBJ2-3; maybe TRBD2 (6 bases). The CDR3 spans 17 residues. Between the trimmed V and J ends, which lost 2 bases and 3 bases, there was a span of 18 bases. The V gene's germline CDR1 is MNHNS and CDR2 SASEGT. In DNA, the CDR3 is TGTGCCAGCAGTGAAACCCCCCCCGGGAGTTGGACAGATACGCAGTATTTT. Its translation: CASSETPPGSWTDTQYF.

The V gene is TRBV27, the J gene TRBJ1-2; 8 nucleotides line up with TRBD1. Germline V gene sequence: CDR1 MNHEY, CDR2 SMNVEV (reference sequence). This CDR3 is built from 13 residues. With 7 bases clipped from V and 7 bases from J, the junction kept 8 bases outside the gene matches. CDR3 coding DNA: TGTGCCAGCACCCCACAGGGGGGAGGTGGCTACACCTTC. Residues: CASTPQGGGGYTF.

The chain recombines TRBV7-9 with TRBJ2-7, with 13 bases matching TRBD2. The CDR3 totals 16 residues. CDR1 SEHNR and CDR2 FQNEAQ come from the germline V gene (reference sequence). The junction had 9 bases not matched to a gene; V was cut back by 5 bases and J by 5 bases. DNA of the CDR3: TGTGCCAGCAGCCCGCGCGGGACTAGCGGGGTCCACGAGCAGTACTTC. Its protein is CASSPRGTSGVHEQYF.